The rows below give T cell receptor beta chains drawn from one sample of a study of T-cell reconstitution after alpha-beta-depleted transplantation in children. MiXCR was run by TCRdb on the PCR reads, yielding one entry per CDR3 protein. The profile shows 600,000 to 800,000 distinct CDR3 sequences, around 13% of them singletons. Source: PBMCs, taken before TCRalphabeta/CD19-depleted stem cell transplant. These receptors all stem from a girl aged 2 to 9 with congenital amegakaryocytic thrombocytopenia, due to receive a stem cell transplant. Each CDR3 is given with its conserved first and last residue. Fields, in order: V gene, J gene, D gene, clone size, CDR3 protein, CDR3 DNA. D genes are given only for firm matches. A row's size may be missing; if present it is once, few, many or a size class.

v_call: TRBV4-1; j_call: TRBJ2-3; d_call: TRBD2; clone_size: .; cdr3_aa: CASSRGGSAYHTDTQYF; cdr3_nt: TGCGCCAGCAGCCGCGGGGGAAGTGCCTACCACACAGATACGCAGTATTTT
v_call: TRBV20-1; j_call: TRBJ1-5; d_call: .; clone_size: many; cdr3_aa: CSAKYSNQPQHF; cdr3_nt: TGCAGTGCTAAGTATAGCAATCAGCCCCAGCATTTT
v_call: TRBV5-1; j_call: TRBJ2-1; d_call: TRBD2; clone_size: .; cdr3_aa: CASGLSGTGAEQFF; cdr3_nt: TGCGCCAGCGGCTTAAGCGGGACCGGGGCTGAGCAGTTCTTC
v_call: TRBV28; j_call: TRBJ1-1; d_call: .; clone_size: .; cdr3_aa: CASRKTGTLEAFF; cdr3_nt: TGTGCCAGCAGAAAAACCGGGACACTGGAAGCTTTCTTT
v_call: TRBV4-2; j_call: TRBJ2-1; d_call: TRBD2; clone_size: few; cdr3_aa: CASSQEEAGEGRNEQFF; cdr3_nt: TGTGCCAGCAGCCAAGAAGAGGCGGGAGAAGGCAGGAATGAGCAGTTCTTC
v_call: TRBV20-1; j_call: TRBJ2-1; d_call: TRBD2; clone_size: .; cdr3_aa: CSARREGLGGNEQFF; cdr3_nt: TGCAGTGCTAGACGGGAGGGCCTAGGCGGCAATGAGCAGTTCTTC
v_call: TRBV5-1; j_call: TRBJ1-1; d_call: TRBD1; clone_size: many; cdr3_aa: CASSSSPQGVGTEAFF; cdr3_nt: TGCGCCAGCAGCTCCTCACCCCAGGGGGTAGGCACTGAAGCTTTCTTT
v_call: TRBV6-6; j_call: TRBJ1-3; d_call: .; clone_size: medium-sized; cdr3_aa: CASRSGNTIYF; cdr3_nt: TGTGCCAGCAGGTCTGGAAACACCATATATTTT
v_call: TRBV6-1; j_call: TRBJ2-7; d_call: TRBD2; clone_size: many; cdr3_aa: CASSAGLAGFLEQYF; cdr3_nt: TGTGCCAGCAGTGCAGGACTAGCGGGCTTCCTCGAGCAGTACTTC
v_call: TRBV5-5; j_call: TRBJ1-1; d_call: .; clone_size: few; cdr3_aa: CASSFPTGNVEAFF; cdr3_nt: TGTGCCAGCAGCTTCCCTACAGGGAACGTTGAAGCTTTCTTT
v_call: TRBV10-2; j_call: TRBJ2-1; d_call: .; clone_size: many; cdr3_aa: CASSDIIADNEQFF; cdr3_nt: TGCGCCAGCAGTGATATAATAGCAGACAATGAGCAGTTCTTC
v_call: TRBV20-1; j_call: TRBJ2-1; d_call: TRBD2; clone_size: once; cdr3_aa: CSANPSLAGVSYNEQFF; cdr3_nt: TGCAGTGCTAACCCCTCACTAGCGGGAGTGTCCTACAATGAGCAGTTCTTC
v_call: TRBV20-1; j_call: TRBJ2-7; d_call: .; clone_size: .; cdr3_aa: CSARGSAGYEQSF; cdr3_nt: TGTAGTGCCCGGGGTAGTGCAGGCTACGAGCAGTCCTTC
v_call: TRBV2; j_call: TRBJ2-2; d_call: TRBD2; clone_size: many; cdr3_aa: CASSETASGRPGELFF; cdr3_nt: TGTGCCAGCAGTGAAACAGCTAGCGGGAGGCCCGGGGAGCTGTTTTTT
v_call: TRBV3-1; j_call: TRBJ2-7; d_call: .; clone_size: many; cdr3_aa: CASSQASLHEQYF; cdr3_nt: TGTGCCAGCAGCCAGGCGAGCCTTCACGAGCAGTACTTC
v_call: TRBV7-9; j_call: TRBJ1-2; d_call: .; clone_size: .; cdr3_aa: CASSSETYGYTF; cdr3_nt: TGTGCCAGCAGCTCAGAAACCTATGGCTACACCTTC